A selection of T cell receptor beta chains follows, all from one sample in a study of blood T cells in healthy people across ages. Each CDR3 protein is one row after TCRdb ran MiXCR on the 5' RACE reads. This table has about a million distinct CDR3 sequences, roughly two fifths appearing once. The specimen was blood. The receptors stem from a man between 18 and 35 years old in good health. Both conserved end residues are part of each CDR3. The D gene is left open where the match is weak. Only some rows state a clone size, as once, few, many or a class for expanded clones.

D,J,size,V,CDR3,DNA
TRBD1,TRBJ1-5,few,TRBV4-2,CASSPQDRGAQWPQHF,TGTGCCAGCAGCCCCCAAGACAGGGGCGCTCAGTGGCCCCAGCATTTT
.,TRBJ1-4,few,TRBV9,CASSWGGEGTNEKLFF,TGTGCCAGCAGCTGGGGTGGCGAGGGCACTAATGAAAAACTGTTTTTT
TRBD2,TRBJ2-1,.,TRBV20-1,CSARPGSGGLNEQFF,TGCAGTGCTCGTCCCGGGAGCGGGGGGCTGAATGAGCAGTTCTTC
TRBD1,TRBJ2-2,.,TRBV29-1,CSVQTGSFTGELFF,TGCAGCGTGCAGACAGGGTCGTTCACCGGGGAGCTGTTTTTT
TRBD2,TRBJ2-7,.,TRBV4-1,CASSLLAGGLYEQYF,TGCGCCAGCAGCCTCCTAGCGGGAGGCTTATACGAGCAGTACTTC
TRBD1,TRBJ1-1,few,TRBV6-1,CASSGTGASLGAFF,TGTGCCAGCAGTGGAACAGGGGCCTCACTGGGAGCTTTCTTT
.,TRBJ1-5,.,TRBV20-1,CSAIVGVGYQPQHF,TGCAGTGCCATAGTGGGGGTGGGGTATCAGCCCCAGCATTTT
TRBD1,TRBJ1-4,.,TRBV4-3,CASSQGEQGARNEKLFF,TGCGCCAGCAGCCAAGGGGAACAGGGGGCGCGTAATGAAAAACTGTTTTTT
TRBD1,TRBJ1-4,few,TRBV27,CASTETGQLNEKLFF,TGTGCCAGCACCGAGACGGGACAGTTGAATGAAAAACTGTTTTTT
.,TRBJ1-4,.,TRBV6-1,CASSEAPGPTNEKLFF,TGTGCCAGCAGTGAAGCCCCGGGGCCAACTAATGAAAAACTGTTTTTT
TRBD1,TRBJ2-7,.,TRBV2,CASSVKRLNRGRDEQYF,TGTGCCAGCAGCGTGAAACGGTTGAACAGGGGTAGGGACGAGCAGTACTTC
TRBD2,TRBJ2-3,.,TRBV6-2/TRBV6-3,CASTDPAGDVTDAQYF,TGTGCCAGCACCGACCCTGCGGGGGACGTCACAGATGCGCAGTATTTT
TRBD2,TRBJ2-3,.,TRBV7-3,CASSLPSSRGADTRYF,TGTGCCAGCAGCCTTCCTTCCTCGCGGGGGGCAGATACGCGGTATTTT
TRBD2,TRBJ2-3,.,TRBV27,CASLASSGGPDTQYF,TGTGCCAGCCTGGCCTCGAGCGGGGGGCCAGATACGCAGTATTTT
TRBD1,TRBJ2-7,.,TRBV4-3,CASSSRTGQYEQYF,TGCGCCAGCAGCTCACGGACAGGGCAGTACGAGCAGTACTTC
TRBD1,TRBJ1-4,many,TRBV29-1,CSVGGQDEKLFF,TGCAGCGTCGGAGGACAGGATGAAAAACTGTTTTTT
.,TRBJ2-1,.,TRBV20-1,CSATRVGYGYNEQFF,TGCAGTGCTACTAGGGTAGGATATGGCTACAATGAGCAGTTCTTC
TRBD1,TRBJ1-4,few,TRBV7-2,CASSSRTGANEKLFF,TGTGCCAGCAGCTCCCGGACAGGAGCTAATGAAAAACTGTTTTTT
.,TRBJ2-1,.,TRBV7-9,CASGPGAYEQFF,TGTGCCAGCGGACCGGGAGCCTACGAGCAGTTCTTC
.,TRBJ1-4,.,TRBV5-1,CASSPGSREKLFF,TGCGCCAGCAGCCCGGGTTCCCGCGAAAAACTGTTTTTT
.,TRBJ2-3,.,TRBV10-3,CAITRRQEIRTDTQYF,TGTGCCATCACCCGTCGGCAGGAGATACGAACAGATACGCAGTATTTT
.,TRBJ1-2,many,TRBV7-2,CASSLDRGAYGYTF,TGTGCCAGCAGCTTAGATAGGGGAGCCTATGGCTACACCTTC
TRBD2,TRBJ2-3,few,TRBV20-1,CSAGRTSGAGDTQYF,TGCAGTGCTGGGAGGACTAGCGGGGCCGGGGATACGCAGTATTTT
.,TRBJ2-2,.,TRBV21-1,CASNTGWRAGELFF,TGTGCCAGCAATACAGGGTGGAGGGCCGGGGAGCTGTTTTTT
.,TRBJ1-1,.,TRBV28,CASRNRAGNTEAFF,TGTGCCAGCAGGAACAGGGCGGGAAACACTGAAGCTTTCTTT
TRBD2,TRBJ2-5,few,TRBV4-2,CASSQDWRGGKETQYF,TGTGCCAGCAGCCAAGATTGGCGGGGGGGAAAAGAGACCCAGTACTTC
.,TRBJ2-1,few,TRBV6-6,CASSAKIRDPNNEQFF,TGTGCCAGCAGTGCGAAGATCCGGGACCCCAACAATGAGCAGTTCTTC
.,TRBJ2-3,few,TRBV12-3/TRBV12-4,CASSQQGGTQYF,TGTGCCAGCAGTCAACAGGGTGGTACGCAGTATTTT
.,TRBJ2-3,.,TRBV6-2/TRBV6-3,CASQGRGRITDTQYF,TGTGCCAGCCAGGGGCGGGGGAGAATCACAGATACGCAGTATTTT
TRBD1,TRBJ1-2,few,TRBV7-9,CASRPQGANYGYTF,TGTGCCAGCAGACCACAGGGGGCTAACTATGGCTACACCTTC
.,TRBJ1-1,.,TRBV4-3,CASSRGVTVTEAFF,TGCGCCAGCAGCCGCGGAGTCACGGTCACTGAAGCTTTCTTT
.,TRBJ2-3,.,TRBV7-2,CASSRWDTQYF,TGTGCCAGCAGCCGCTGGGATACGCAGTATTTT
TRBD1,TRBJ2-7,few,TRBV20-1,CSASTDRGEQYF,TGCAGTGCTAGCACGGACAGGGGCGAGCAGTACTTC
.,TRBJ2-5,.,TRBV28,CASSVGGTQETQYF,TGTGCCAGCAGCGTCGGAGGAACTCAAGAGACCCAGTACTTC
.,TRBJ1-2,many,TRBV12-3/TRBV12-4,CASSSGPTTNYGYTF,TGTGCCAGCAGTTCCGGACCGACCACTAACTATGGCTACACCTTC
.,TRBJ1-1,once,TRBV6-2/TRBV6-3,CASSGPLSGTEAFF,TGTGCCAGCAGTGGCCCTTTAAGCGGCACTGAAGCTTTCTTT
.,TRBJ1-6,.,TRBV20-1,CSASMSDRSSYNSPLHF,TGCAGTGCTAGTATGTCCGACAGAAGCTCCTATAATTCACCCCTCCACTTT
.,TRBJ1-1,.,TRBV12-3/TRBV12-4,CASSGRAIDTEAFF,TGTGCCAGCAGTGGCAGGGCCATCGACACTGAAGCTTTCTTT
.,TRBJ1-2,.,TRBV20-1,CSASRTVSANYGYTF,TGCAGTGCTAGCAGGACAGTTAGTGCTAACTATGGCTACACCTTC
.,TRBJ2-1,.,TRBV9,CASSPRLRERAEQFF,TGTGCCAGCAGCCCCCGGCTTAGGGAACGGGCTGAGCAGTTCTTC